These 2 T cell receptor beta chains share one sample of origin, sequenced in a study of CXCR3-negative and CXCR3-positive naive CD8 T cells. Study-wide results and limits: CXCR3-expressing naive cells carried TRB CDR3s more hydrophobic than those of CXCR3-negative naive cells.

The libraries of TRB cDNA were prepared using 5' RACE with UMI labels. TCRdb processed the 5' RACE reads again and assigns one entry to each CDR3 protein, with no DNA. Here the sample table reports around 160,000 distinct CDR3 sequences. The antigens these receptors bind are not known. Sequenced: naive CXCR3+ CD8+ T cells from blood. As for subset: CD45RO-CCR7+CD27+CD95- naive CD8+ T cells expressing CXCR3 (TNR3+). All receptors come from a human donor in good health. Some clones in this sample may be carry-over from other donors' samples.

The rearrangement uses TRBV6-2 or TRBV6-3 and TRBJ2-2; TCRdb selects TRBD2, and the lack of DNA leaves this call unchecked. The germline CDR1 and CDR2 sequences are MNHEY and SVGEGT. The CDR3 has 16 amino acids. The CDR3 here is CASSSGTSGNTGELFF.

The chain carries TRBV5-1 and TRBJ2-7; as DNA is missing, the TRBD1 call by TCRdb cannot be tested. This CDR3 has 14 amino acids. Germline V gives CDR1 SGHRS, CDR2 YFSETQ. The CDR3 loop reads CASSLLDNLYEQYF.